Shown below are 5 T cell receptor beta chains from a single sample sequenced in a study of T cells in Graves' hyperthyroidism and ophthalmopathy. RNA transcripts yielded amplified TCR beta CDR3 regions. HTBI primers were the set used in a first-round RT-PCR of the TCR CDR3. One entry per CDR3 protein, called by TCRdb with MiXCR from the multiplex PCR reads. The sample lists 150,000 or so distinct CDR3 sequences, approximately 20% occurring once. The sample taken for sequencing was blood. The receptors here all came from a woman in her forties or fifties with Graves' hyperthyroidism that later progressed to Graves' ophthalmopathy.

The sample holds many counts of this clonotype. V gene TRBV11-2 combines with J gene TRBJ2-2; D unclear. Trimming stripped 0 bases from V and 4 bases from J, with 6 bases between. The CDR3 length is 14 residues. Germline CDR1 reads SGHAT; CDR2 reads FQNNGV. CDR3 residues: CASSLDGATGELFF. CDR3 sequence (DNA): TGTGCCAGCAGCTTAGACGGAGCCACCGGGGAGCTGTTTTTT.

This clonotype was seen only a few times. The chain joins TRBV10-1 to TRBJ2-7; tentatively, D is TRBD2 (6 bases). Trimming pared 4 bases from V and 0 bases from J, leaving 10 bases between. The CDR3 consists of 14 residues. CDR1 is WNHNN and CDR2 is SYGVQD in the germline V gene (reference sequence). The CDR3 DNA follows: TGCGCCAGCAGTGGTAGCGGTGGCTCCTACGAGCAGTACTTC. Residues: CASSGSGGSYEQYF.

This clonotype was counted ten times or more. This chain connects TRBV28 to TRBJ1-1; a possible D gene is TRBD1 (5 bases). Germline loops: CDR1 MDHEN, CDR2 SYDVKM. This CDR3 is built from 14 residues. V dropped 6 bases and J dropped 4 bases, with 15 bases sitting between them. The CDR3 region is CASRGRVRGTEAFF. CDR3 nucleotides: TGTGCCAGCAGGGGCAGGGTCCGGGGCACTGAAGCTTTCTTT.

This clonotype was seen a few times. The chain is built from TRBV20-1 and TRBJ2-5; D gene uncertain. CDR3 size: 13 residues. The V gene's germline CDR1 is DFQATT and CDR2 SNEGSKA (reference sequence). The germline V and J ends were trimmed by 2 bases and 4 bases, with 11 bases remaining between them. CDR3 residues: CSARSSGAETQYF. CDR3 DNA: TGCAGTGCTAGATCCTCCGGTGCAGAGACCCAGTACTTC.

This chain connects TRBV24-1 to TRBJ2-1; the match to TRBD2 covers 14 bases. The CDR3 covers 13 residues. Germline CDR1 KGHDR, CDR2 SFDVKD. Trimming cost V 9 bases and J 6 bases; bases outside gene matches: 0. The CDR3 nucleotides read TGTGCCACCGGACTAGCGGGAGGCAATGAGCAGTTCTTC. Residues: CATGLAGGNEQFF.